The 10 T cell receptor beta chains below all came from one sample that was sequenced in a study of blood T cell repertoires in COVID-19. The assay was immunoSEQ multiplex PCR, and TCRdb's table has in-frame clones only and misses some. There are around 170,000 clones in the sample; approximately 83% occur only once, and 10% to 15% lies in the top ten. Specimen: peripheral blood. The receptors shown here come from a man between 65 and 85 years old who had recovered from COVID-19.

This sequence joins TRBV7-2 and TRBJ2-1, with 9 bases aligning to TRBD2. This CDR3 comprises 13 residues. CDR1 is SGHTA and CDR2 is FQGNSA in the germline V gene. After removal of 4 bases from V and 9 bases from J, the junction contained 4 bases not matched to a gene. The chain's CDR3 is CASSSLSGGEQFF. Written as DNA, the CDR3 is TGTGCCAGCAGCTCCCTTAGCGGGGGTGAGCAGTTCTTC.

This chain uses TRBV27 with TRBJ2-1; D remains ambiguous. The V gene's germline CDR1 is MNHEY and CDR2 SMNVEV (reference sequence). The CDR3 is 13 amino acids. Trimming pared 2 bases from V and 5 bases from J, leaving 7 bases between. As DNA, the CDR3 is TGTGCCAGCAGTTTAGGTAGCCACAATGAGCAGTTCTTC. Encoded protein: CASSLGSHNEQFF.

The chain uses TRBV7-9 and TRBJ2-7; 9 bases line up with TRBD1. Germline-derived CDR1 and CDR2 are SEHNR and FQNEAQ (reference sequence). Trimming cost V 2 bases and J 7 bases; bases outside gene matches: 6. The CDR3 covers 14 residues. CDR3 in DNA: TGTGCCAGCAGCTTAACACAGGGGGCCGGAGAGCAGTACTTC. Translating gives CASSLTQGAGEQYF.

This chain links TRBV7-8 with TRBJ2-1; 8 nucleotides match TRBD2. Germline V lookup: CDR1 SGHVS, CDR2 FQNEAQ. CDR3 size: 16 residues. Losses at the gene ends were 2 bases for V and 2 bases for J; bases not matched to a gene: 5. The CDR3 spells CASSLRAGDPYNEQFF. The CDR3 DNA reads as TGTGCCAGCAGCTTACGAGCGGGAGATCCCTACAATGAGCAGTTCTTC.

The chain links TRBV15 to TRBJ1-5; D is unclear. The CDR3 is made up of 13 amino acids. V gave up 1 base and J gave up 5 bases, with 6 bases separating them. Germline V gene lookup returns CDR1 LNHNV and CDR2 YYDKDF (reference sequence). CDR3 nucleotides: TGTGCCACCAGCAGAGCCCTCGATCAGCCCCAGCATTTT. It is translated as CATSRALDQPQHF.

The rearrangement joins TRBV7-9 to TRBJ1-4, with a possible D match to TRBD1 (5 bases). This CDR3 comprises 15 residues. The germline V gene has CDR1 SEHNR and CDR2 FQNEAQ (reference sequence). V lost 5 bases to trimming and J lost 4 bases, with 14 bases between them. This CDR3 is CASSLSRALNEKLFF. CDR3 nucleotides: TGTGCCAGCAGCCTCTCCAGGGCCCTTAATGAAAAACTGTTTTTT.

V usage is TRBV6-1 and J usage is TRBJ2-2; D is unclear. Germline CDR1 MNHNS, CDR2 SASEGT. The CDR3 extends over 13 amino acids. V shed 5 bases and J shed 8 bases, with 12 bases lying between them. The CDR3 here is CASSPANGGELFF. CDR3 DNA: TGTGCCAGCAGTCCCGCGAACGGGGGGGAGCTGTTTTTT.

This clone was detected only once. V gene TRBV7-6 combines with J gene TRBJ1-1; TRBD1 is a possible D gene (5 bases). CDR1 SGHVS and CDR2 FNYEAQ come from the germline V gene. The CDR3 runs to 13 residues. Between the trimmed V and J ends, which lost 4 bases and 7 bases, there was a span of 13 bases. The chain's CDR3 is CASSSGHLNEAFF. CDR3 coding DNA: TGTGCCAGCAGCTCCGGACATTTGAATGAAGCTTTCTTT.

The chain couples TRBV2 to TRBJ1-5; D is unresolved. V shed 8 bases and J shed 3 bases, with 11 bases lying between them. The CDR3 extends over 13 amino acids. The V gene's germline CDR1 is SNHLY and CDR2 FYNNEI. CDR3 loop: CASGREDNQPQHF. CDR3 bases: TGTGCCAGCGGAAGGGAGGACAATCAGCCCCAGCATTTT.

J is TRBJ1-2 and V is TRBV13; TRBD1 matches at 12 bases. The CDR3 covers 15 residues. The ends lost 4 bases at V and 4 bases at J; junction bases unmatched: 4. The V gene's germline CDR1 is PRHDT and CDR2 FYEKMQ (reference sequence). CDR3: CASSSGGQGAYGYTF. The CDR3 bases are TGTGCCAGCAGCTCCGGGGGACAGGGGGCCTATGGCTACACCTTC. The full variable domain, completed using reference TRBV13 and TRBJ1-2, is AAGVIQSPRHLIKEKRETATLKCYPIPRHDTVYWYQQGPGQDPQFLISFYEKMQSDKGSIPDRFSAQQFSDYHSELNMSSLELGDSALYFCASSSGGQGAYGYTFGSGTRLTVV.